Listed here are 10 T cell receptor beta chains from one sample, sequenced in a study of PD-1 blockade in classical Hodgkin lymphoma. Time point: cycle 4 day 1 (C4D1), after around six weeks of nivolumab. Exposure to brentuximab vedotin varied, and each patient had relapsed following autologous stem cell transplantation. Sequenced by immunoSEQ multiplex PCR; TCRdb stores in-frame clones only, minus some. This table has around 25,000 clones, around nine tenths appearing once. Here the sequenced sample was peripheral blood mononuclear cells (PBMCs), taken before the fourth cycle of nivolumab. The receptors were sampled from a human donor with classical Hodgkin lymphoma.

This chain links TRBV4-1 with TRBJ2-7; tentatively, D is TRBD1 (5 bases). V was cut by 0 bases and J by 2 bases, with 14 bases left in between. This CDR3 has 16 residues. In germline, CDR1 is MGHRA, CDR2 YSYEKL. The CDR3 nucleotides read TGCGCCAGCAGCCAAGATGGTCAGGGTTTTACCTACGAGCAGTACTTC. It specifies CASSQDGQGFTYEQYF.

The genes are TRBV10-3 and TRBJ2-3, with D tentatively TRBD1 or TRBD2 (8 bases each). With 9 bases removed from V and 0 bases from J, the gap between germline ends came to 22 bases. This CDR3 is 17 amino acids long. Germline CDR1 is ENHRY and CDR2 is SYGVKD. CDR3 nucleotide sequence: TGTGCCATACGGGGGGGTAACCGGGACAGGAGCACAGATACGCAGTATTTT. Translation: CAIRGGNRDRSTDTQYF.

The genes are TRBV7-9 and TRBJ1-4; D gene unclear. The CDR3 has 15 residues. Looked up from germline, CDR1 is SEHNR and CDR2 is FQNEAQ (reference sequence). Trimming left V 5 bases short and J 0 bases short, with 10 bases between. The CDR3 DNA follows: TGTGCCAGCAGCCAAGTGACGGCAACTAATGAAAAACTGTTTTTT. It is translated as CASSQVTATNEKLFF.

This chain connects TRBV6-6 to TRBJ1-1; TRBD1 might be the D (5 bases). The V and J ends lost 8 bases and 3 bases respectively, with 10 bases between them. The CDR3 runs to 12 residues. Per the germline V gene, CDR1 is MNHNY and CDR2 is SVGAGI (reference sequence). For the CDR3, the DNA is TGTGCCAGCTCTGGGGGACACACTGAAGCTTTCTTT. It specifies CASSGGHTEAFF.

The DNA of the CDR3 is TGTGCCAGCAGCTCAGGACCAGTGGGGTGTTCCTACGAGCAGTACTTC. It is translated as CASSSGPVGCSYEQYF. The chain recombines TRBV7-7 with TRBJ2-7, with D uncertain. Trimming took 4 bases from V and 1 from J, leaving 17 bases between them. The CDR3 runs to 16 residues. The germline gives CDR1 SSHAT, CDR2 FNYEAQ (reference sequence).

This clone was seen just once. The chain links TRBV5-1 to TRBJ2-3, with 7 bases matching TRBD2. V shed 7 bases and J 7 bases; nucleotides not matched to a gene: 3. The CDR3 runs to 11 residues. From germline, CDR1 is SGHRS and CDR2 YFSETQ. For the CDR3, the DNA is TGCGCCAGCCGAGCGGGGAATACGCAGTATTTT. Amino acid sequence: CASRAGNTQYF.

This chain connects TRBV7-3 to TRBJ2-1; D remains unclear. The V end lost 3 bases, the J end lost 0 bases, and 9 bases lay between the germline ends. Germline CDR1 is SGHTA and CDR2 is FQGTGA. The CDR3 loop spans 15 amino acids. This CDR3 reads CASSFQPISYNEQFF. The DNA for the CDR3 is TGTGCCAGCAGCTTTCAGCCCATCTCCTACAATGAGCAGTTCTTC.

The chain couples TRBV25-1 to TRBJ2-2; D unresolved. Deletions cut 5 bases from V and 3 bases from J, with 10 bases between. This CDR3 comprises 14 residues. Germline V gene sequence: CDR1 MGHDK, CDR2 SYGVNS. In DNA, the CDR3 is TGTGCCAGCAGTCGCGTGTTCGACACCGGGGAGCTGTTTTTT. This sequence encodes CASSRVFDTGELFF.

The gene calls are TRBV19 and TRBJ2-7, with D possibly TRBD2 on 5 matching bases. Germline-derived CDR1 and CDR2 are LNHDA and SQIVND (reference sequence). The CDR3 is made up of 14 amino acids. V lost 7 bases and J 2 bases, leaving 15 bases between the germline ends. The CDR3 spells CASTGTPETYEQYF. The CDR3 DNA follows: TGTGCCAGTACGGGAACTCCCGAGACCTACGAGCAGTACTTC.

This rearrangement joins TRBV7-3 to TRBJ1-6, with D perhaps TRBD1 (5 bases). The CDR3 totals 14 residues. The germline V gene has CDR1 SGHTA and CDR2 FQGTGA. V was cut by 2 bases and J by 5 bases, with 7 bases left in between. The CDR3 region has the DNA TGTGCCAGCAGCTTAGGGGGGAATAATTCACCCCTCCACTTT. Protein product: CASSLGGNNSPLHF.